The T cell receptor beta chain described here comes from a study of shared clonotypes between healthy human individuals. The V end lost 8 bases, the J end lost 0 bases, and 15 bases lay between the germline ends. Germline-derived CDR1 and CDR2 are WSHSY and SAAADI. The CDR3 length is 15 residues. Clones were sequenced by immunoSEQ multiplex PCR, and TCRdb holds only the in-frame ones, with some missing. The sample gives about 1 million clones, roughly 70% of which show up once; approximately 1.5% is in the top ten. Donors, without exception, were Caucasian adults residing in Nashville, Tennessee. As for this clone: Its specificity is not known.

Study-wide points: Sequencing depth was predicted to influence how clonotypes are shared among donors. Generally, estimated richness proved larger in naive subsets than it did in memory subsets.

The chain combines TRBV10-2 with TRBJ2-3; D is perhaps TRBD1 or TRBD2 (5 bases each). The TCR comes from a man aged 18 to 29 in good health. The sequencing sample was made of memory CD4+ T cells sorted from blood. Subset denoted: CD45RA-negative fraction. In DNA, the CDR3 is TGCGCCAGCCGGGACGGGCCACCTAGCACAGATACGCAGTATTTT. Translation gives CASRDGPPSTDTQYF.